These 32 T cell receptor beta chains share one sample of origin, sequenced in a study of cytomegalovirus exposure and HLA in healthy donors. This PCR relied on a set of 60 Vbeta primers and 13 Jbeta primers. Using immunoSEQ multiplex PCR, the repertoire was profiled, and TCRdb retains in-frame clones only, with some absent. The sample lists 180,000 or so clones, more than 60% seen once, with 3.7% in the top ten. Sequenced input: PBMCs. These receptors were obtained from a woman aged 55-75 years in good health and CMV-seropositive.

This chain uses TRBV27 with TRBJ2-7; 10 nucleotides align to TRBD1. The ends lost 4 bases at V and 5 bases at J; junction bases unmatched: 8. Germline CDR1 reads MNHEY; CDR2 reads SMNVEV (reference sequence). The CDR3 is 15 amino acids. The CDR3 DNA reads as TGTGCCAGCAGTTCACCGGGACAGGGGTATCACGAGCAGTACTTC. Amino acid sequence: CASSSPGQGYHEQYF.

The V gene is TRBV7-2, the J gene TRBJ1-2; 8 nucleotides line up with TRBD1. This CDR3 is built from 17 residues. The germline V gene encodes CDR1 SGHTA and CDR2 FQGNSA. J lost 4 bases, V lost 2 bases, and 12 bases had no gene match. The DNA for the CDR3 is TGTGCCAGCAGCTTAACAGGGGGAACCGCAGGGGTCTATGGCTACACCTTC. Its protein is CASSLTGGTAGVYGYTF.

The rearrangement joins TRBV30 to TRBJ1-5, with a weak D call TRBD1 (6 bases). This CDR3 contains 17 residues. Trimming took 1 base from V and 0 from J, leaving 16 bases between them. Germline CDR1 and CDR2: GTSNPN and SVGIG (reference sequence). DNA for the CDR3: TGTGCCTGGAGTGCCGACAGGTTTGGCTTTAGCAATCAGCCCCAGCATTTT. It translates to CAWSADRFGFSNQPQHF. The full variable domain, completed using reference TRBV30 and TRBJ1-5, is SQTIHQWPATLVQPVGSPLSLECTVEGTSNPNLYWYRQAAGRGLQLLFYSVGIGQISSEVPQNLSASRPQDRQFILSSKKLLLSDSGFYLCAWSADRFGFSNQPQHFGDGTRLSIL.

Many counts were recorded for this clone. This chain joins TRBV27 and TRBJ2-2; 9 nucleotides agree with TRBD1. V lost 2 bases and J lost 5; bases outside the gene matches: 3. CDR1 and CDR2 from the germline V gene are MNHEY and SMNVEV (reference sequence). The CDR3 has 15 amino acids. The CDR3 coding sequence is TGTGCCAGCAGTTTAGGGACAGGGTTGACCGGGGAGCTGTTTTTT. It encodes CASSLGTGLTGELFF.

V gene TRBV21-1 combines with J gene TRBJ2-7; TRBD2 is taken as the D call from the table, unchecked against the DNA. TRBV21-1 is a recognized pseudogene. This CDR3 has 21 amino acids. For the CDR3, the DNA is TGTGCCAGCAGCAAAAAGTCCTCCGGGACTATACTTTTAAACTTCTCCGGCGAGCAGTACTTC. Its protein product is CASSKKSSGTILLNFSGEQYF.

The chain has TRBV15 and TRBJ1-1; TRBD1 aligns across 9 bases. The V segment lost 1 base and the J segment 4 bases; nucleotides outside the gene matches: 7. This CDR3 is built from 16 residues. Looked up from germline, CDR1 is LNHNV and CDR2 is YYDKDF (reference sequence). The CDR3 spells CATSRGGGQGRTEAFF. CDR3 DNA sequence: TGTGCCACCAGCAGAGGCGGGGGACAGGGTCGCACTGAAGCTTTCTTT.

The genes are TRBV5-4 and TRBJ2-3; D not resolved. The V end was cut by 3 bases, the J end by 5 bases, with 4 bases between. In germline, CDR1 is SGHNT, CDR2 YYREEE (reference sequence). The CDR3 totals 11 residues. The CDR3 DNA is TGTGCCAGCAGCTCCGGAGATACGCAGTATTTT. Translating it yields CASSSGDTQYF.

CDR3 protein: CASTHRTGGGEAFF. In nucleotides, the CDR3 is TGTGCCAGTACCCACAGGACGGGGGGTGGTGAAGCTTTCTTT. The V gene is TRBV19, the J gene TRBJ1-1; maybe TRBD1 (5 bases). Germline loops: CDR1 LNHDA, CDR2 SQIVND (reference sequence). V gave up 7 bases and J gave up 7 bases, with 19 bases separating them. The CDR3 contains 14 residues.

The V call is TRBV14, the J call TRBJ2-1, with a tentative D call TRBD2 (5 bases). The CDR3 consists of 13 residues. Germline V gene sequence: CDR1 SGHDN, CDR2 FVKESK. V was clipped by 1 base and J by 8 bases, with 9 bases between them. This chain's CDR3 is CASSQVEGYEQFF. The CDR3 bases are TGTGCCAGCAGCCAAGTAGAGGGTTATGAGCAGTTCTTC.

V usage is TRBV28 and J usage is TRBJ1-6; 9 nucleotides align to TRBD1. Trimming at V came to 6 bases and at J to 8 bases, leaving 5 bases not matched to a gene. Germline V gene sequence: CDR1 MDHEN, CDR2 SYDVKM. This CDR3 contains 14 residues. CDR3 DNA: TGTGCCAGCAGATTGACAGGGGGTTATTCACCCCTCCACTTT. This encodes CASRLTGGYSPLHF. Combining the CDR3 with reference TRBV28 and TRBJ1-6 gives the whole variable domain DVKVTQSSRYLVKRTGEKVFLECVQDMDHENMFWYRQDPGLGLRLIYFSYDVKMKEKGDIPEGYSVSREKKERFSLILESASTNQTSMYLCASRLTGGYSPLHFGNGTRLTVT.

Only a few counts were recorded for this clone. The DNA for the CDR3 is TGTGCCAGCAGTTTACGCGGGGAGGAGCAGTACTTC. Amino acids: CASSLRGEEQYF. This chain links TRBV28 with TRBJ2-7; possibly TRBD2 for D (6 bases). The CDR3 runs 12 residues. With 2 bases removed from V and 7 bases from J, the gap between germline ends came to 9 bases. Germline values: CDR1 MDHEN, CDR2 SYDVKM.

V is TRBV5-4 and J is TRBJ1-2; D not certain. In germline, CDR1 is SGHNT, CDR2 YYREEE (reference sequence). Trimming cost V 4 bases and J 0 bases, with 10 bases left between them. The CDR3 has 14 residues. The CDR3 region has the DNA TGTGCCAGCAGCCGGGATAGTGCTAACTATGGCTACACCTTC. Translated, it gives CASSRDSANYGYTF.

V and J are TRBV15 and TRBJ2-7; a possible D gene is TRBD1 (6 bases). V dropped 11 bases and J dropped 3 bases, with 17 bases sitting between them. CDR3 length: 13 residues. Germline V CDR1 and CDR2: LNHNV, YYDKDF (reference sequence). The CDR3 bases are TGTGCCCCCCCGGGGACAAGGCACTACGAGCAGTACTTC. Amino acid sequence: CAPPGTRHYEQYF.

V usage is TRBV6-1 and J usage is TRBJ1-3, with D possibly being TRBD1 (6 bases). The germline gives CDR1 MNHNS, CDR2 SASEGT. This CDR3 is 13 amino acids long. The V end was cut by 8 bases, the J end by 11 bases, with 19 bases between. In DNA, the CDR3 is TGTGCCAGCCGGGGGGGGGCGGACCCCGCCATATATTTT. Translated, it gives CASRGGADPAIYF.

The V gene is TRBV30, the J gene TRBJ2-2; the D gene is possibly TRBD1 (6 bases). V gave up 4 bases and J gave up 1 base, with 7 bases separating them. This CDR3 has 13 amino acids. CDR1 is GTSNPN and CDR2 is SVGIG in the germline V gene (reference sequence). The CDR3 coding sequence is TGTGCCTGGAACAGGGTGAACACCGGGGAGCTGTTTTTT. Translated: CAWNRVNTGELFF.

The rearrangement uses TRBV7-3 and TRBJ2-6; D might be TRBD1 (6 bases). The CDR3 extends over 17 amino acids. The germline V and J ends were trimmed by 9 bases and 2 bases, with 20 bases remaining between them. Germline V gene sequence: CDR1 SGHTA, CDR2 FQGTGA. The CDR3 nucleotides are TGTGCCAGTGACTCCACAGGGTTAGGTCCTGGGGCCAACGTCCTGACTTTC. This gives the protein CASDSTGLGPGANVLTF.

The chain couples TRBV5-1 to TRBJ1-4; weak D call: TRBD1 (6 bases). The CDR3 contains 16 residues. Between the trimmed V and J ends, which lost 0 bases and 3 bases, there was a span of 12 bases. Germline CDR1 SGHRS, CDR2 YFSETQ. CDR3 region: CASSLVPGVPNEKLFF. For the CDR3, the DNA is TGCGCCAGCAGCTTGGTCCCAGGGGTACCTAATGAAAAACTGTTTTTT.

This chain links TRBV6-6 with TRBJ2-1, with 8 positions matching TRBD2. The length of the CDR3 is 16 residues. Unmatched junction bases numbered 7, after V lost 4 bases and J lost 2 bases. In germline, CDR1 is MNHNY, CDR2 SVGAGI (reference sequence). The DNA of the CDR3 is TGTGCCAGCAGTTCCCTGTCGCGGGAGGCCTACAATGAGCAGTTCTTC. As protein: CASSSLSREAYNEQFF.

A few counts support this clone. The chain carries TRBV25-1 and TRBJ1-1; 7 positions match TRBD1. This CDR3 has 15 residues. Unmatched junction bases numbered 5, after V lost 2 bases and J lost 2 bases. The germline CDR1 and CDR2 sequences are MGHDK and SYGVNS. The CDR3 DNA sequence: TGTGCCAGCAGTGAACTGGCAGGGGGTAACACTGAAGCTTTCTTT. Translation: CASSELAGGNTEAFF.

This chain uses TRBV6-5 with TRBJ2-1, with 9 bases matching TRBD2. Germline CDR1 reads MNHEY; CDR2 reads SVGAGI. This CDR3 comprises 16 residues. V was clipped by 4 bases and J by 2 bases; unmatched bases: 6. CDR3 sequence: CASSLAGVFTYNEQFF. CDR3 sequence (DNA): TGTGCCAGCAGTTTAGCGGGGGTTTTCACCTACAATGAGCAGTTCTTC.

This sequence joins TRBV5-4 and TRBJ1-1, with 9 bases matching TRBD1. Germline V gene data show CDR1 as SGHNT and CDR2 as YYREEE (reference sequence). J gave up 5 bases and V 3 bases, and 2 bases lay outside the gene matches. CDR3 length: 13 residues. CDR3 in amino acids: CASSSGTGTEAFF. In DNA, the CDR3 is TGTGCCAGCAGCTCGGGGACAGGGACTGAAGCTTTCTTT.

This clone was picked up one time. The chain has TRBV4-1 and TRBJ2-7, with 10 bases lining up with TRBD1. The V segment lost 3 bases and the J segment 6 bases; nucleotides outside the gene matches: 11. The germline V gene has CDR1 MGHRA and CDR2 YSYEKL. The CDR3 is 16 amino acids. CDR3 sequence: CASSQPRGGQGSEQYF. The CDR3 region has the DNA TGCGCCAGCAGCCAGCCCAGAGGGGGACAGGGGAGCGAGCAGTACTTC.

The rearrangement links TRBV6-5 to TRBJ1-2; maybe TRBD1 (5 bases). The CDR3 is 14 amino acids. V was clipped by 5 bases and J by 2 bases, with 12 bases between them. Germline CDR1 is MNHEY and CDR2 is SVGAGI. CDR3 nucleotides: TGTGCCAGCAGTAACTGGGGGGAGAACTATGGCTACACCTTC. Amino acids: CASSNWGENYGYTF.

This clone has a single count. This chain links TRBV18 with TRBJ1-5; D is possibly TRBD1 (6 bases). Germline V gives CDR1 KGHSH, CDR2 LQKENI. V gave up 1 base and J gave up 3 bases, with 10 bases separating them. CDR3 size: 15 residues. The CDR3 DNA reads TGTGCCAGCTCACCACGCGGGGGCGTCAATCAGCCCCAGCATTTT. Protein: CASSPRGGVNQPQHF.

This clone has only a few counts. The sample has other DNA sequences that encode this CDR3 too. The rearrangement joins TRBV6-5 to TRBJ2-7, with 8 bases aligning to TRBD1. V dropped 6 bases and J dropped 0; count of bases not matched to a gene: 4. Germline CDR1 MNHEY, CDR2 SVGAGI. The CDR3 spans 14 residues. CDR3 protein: CASSRQGSSYEQYF. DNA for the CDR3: TGTGCCAGCAGCCGACAGGGGAGCTCCTACGAGCAGTACTTC.

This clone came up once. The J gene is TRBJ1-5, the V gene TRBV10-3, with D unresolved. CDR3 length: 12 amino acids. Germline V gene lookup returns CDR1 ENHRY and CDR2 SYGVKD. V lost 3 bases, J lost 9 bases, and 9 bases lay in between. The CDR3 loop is CAISDGERPQHF. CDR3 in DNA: TGTGCCATCAGTGACGGGGAGAGGCCCCAGCATTTT.

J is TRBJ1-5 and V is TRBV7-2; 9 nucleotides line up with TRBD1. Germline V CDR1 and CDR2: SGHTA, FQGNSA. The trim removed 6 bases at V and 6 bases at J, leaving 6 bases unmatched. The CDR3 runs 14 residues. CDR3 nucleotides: TGTGCCAGCAGTTCGTTACAGGGGGCTCAGCCCCAGCATTTT. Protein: CASSSLQGAQPQHF.

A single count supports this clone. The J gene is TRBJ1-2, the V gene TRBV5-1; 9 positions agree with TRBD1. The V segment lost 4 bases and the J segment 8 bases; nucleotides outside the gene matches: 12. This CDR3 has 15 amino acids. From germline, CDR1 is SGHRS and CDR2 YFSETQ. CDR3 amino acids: CASSPAGTGMGGYTF. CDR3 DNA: TGCGCCAGCAGCCCCGCCGGGACAGGGATGGGCGGCTACACCTTC.

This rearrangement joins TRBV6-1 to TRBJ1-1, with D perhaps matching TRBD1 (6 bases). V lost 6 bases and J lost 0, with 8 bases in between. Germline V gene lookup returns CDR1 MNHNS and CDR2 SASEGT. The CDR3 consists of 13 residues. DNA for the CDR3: TGTGCCAGCAGGGGGGCCCTGAACACTGAAGCTTTCTTT. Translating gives CASRGALNTEAFF.

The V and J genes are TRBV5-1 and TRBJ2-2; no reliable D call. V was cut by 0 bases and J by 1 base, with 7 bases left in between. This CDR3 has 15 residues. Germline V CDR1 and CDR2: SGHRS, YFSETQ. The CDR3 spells CASSLDQVNTGELFF. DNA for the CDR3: TGCGCCAGCAGCTTGGACCAGGTGAACACCGGGGAGCTGTTTTTT.

CDR3 loop: CATSSQDTYEQYF. The CDR3 region has the DNA TGTGCCACCAGCAGCCAGGACACCTACGAGCAGTACTTC. The chain is built from TRBV15 and TRBJ2-7; maybe TRBD1 (5 bases). CDR1 is LNHNV and CDR2 is YYDKDF in the germline V gene (reference sequence). The CDR3 runs to 13 residues. With 3 bases removed from V and 2 bases from J, the gap between germline ends came to 8 bases.

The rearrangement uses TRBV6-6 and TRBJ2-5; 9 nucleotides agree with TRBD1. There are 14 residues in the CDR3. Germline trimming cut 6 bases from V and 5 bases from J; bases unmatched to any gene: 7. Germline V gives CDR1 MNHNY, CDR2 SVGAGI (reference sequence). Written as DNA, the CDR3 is TGTGCCAGCAGGGACAGGGGAGGTGGGGAGACCCAGTACTTC. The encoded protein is CASRDRGGGETQYF.